The 24 T cell receptor beta chains below all came from one sample that was sequenced in a study of cytomegalovirus exposure and HLA in healthy donors. Amplification used 60 Vbeta primers and 13 Jbeta primers. The protocol was immunoSEQ multiplex PCR, while the TCRdb copy is restricted to in-frame clones and leaves out a portion. The data show 150,000 to 200,000 clones, with around 72% seen just once and 3% to 3.5% held by the top ten. What was sequenced was PBMCs. The receptors stem from a woman aged 45-59 years in good health and CMV-seropositive.

The genes are TRBV6-1 and TRBJ2-7; 11 bases are a match to TRBD1. V gave up 1 base and J gave up 2 bases; unmatched junction bases: 1. The germline V gene encodes CDR1 MNHNS and CDR2 SASEGT. The CDR3 covers 15 residues. The CDR3 DNA follows: TGTGCCAGCAGTGAAGGGACAGGGGGCCCCTACGAGCAGTACTTC. Amino acids: CASSEGTGGPYEQYF.

This chain joins TRBV28 and TRBJ1-2; the D is unclear. The CDR3 runs to 13 residues. V was pared by 7 bases and J by 2 bases, with 11 bases between. Germline CDR1 and CDR2: MDHEN and SYDVKM. The CDR3 reads CASNTQANYGYTF. For the CDR3, the DNA is TGTGCCAGCAACACTCAGGCAAACTATGGCTACACCTTC.

CDR3 nucleotides: TGTGCCAGCAGGGGAGAAAGGCCGCGCACTGAAGCTTTCTTT. Encoded protein: CASRGERPRTEAFF. The chain joins TRBV6-5 to TRBJ1-1; D gene ambiguous. CDR3 length: 14 amino acids. CDR1 and CDR2 (germline): MNHEY, SVGAGI. The V end was cut by 6 bases, the J end by 4 bases, with 15 bases between.

J is TRBJ2-1 and V is TRBV7-2, with 10 bases identical to TRBD2. The V gene end was trimmed by 5 bases and the J gene end by 0 bases; junction bases not matched to a gene: 10. The CDR3 has 18 amino acids. Germline V lookup: CDR1 SGHTA, CDR2 FQGNSA. CDR3 bases: TGTGCCAGCAGCCCTAGGACTAGCGGATTCAGCTCCTACAATGAGCAGTTCTTC. It specifies CASSPRTSGFSSYNEQFF. The full variable domain, in which reference TRBV7-2 and TRBJ2-1 provide the parts outside the CDR3, is GAGVSQSPSNKVTEKGKDVELRCDPISGHTALYWYRQSLGQGLEFLIYFQGNSAPDKSGLPSDRFSAERTGGSVSTLTIQRTQQEDSAVYLCASSPRTSGFSSYNEQFFGPGTRLTVL.

This clone was observed a single time. This chain links TRBV10-3 with TRBJ1-1, with 9 nucleotides matching TRBD1. The CDR3 is 14 amino acids. Germline CDR1 reads ENHRY; CDR2 reads SYGVKD. Unmatched junction bases numbered 6, after V lost 6 bases and J lost 4 bases. The CDR3 loop is CAIRSGTGPTEAFF. The CDR3 nucleotides read TGTGCCATCAGATCCGGGACAGGGCCCACTGAAGCTTTCTTT.

This sequence joins TRBV19 and TRBJ1-2, with 8 bases matching TRBD1. The trim removed 2 bases at V and 3 bases at J, leaving 5 bases unmatched. This CDR3 has 15 residues. Germline loops: CDR1 LNHDA, CDR2 SQIVND (reference sequence). CDR3 sequence: CASSIQDREDYGYTF. CDR3 DNA: TGTGCCAGTAGTATACAGGACAGGGAGGACTATGGCTACACCTTC.

For the CDR3, the DNA is TGTGCCAGCAGCCGCGCCAGGGGGCGGCAGGACTATGGCTACACCTTC. Translated, it gives CASSRARGRQDYGYTF. V and J are TRBV7-2 and TRBJ1-2; 8 positions match TRBD1. The V segment lost 5 bases and the J segment 3 bases; nucleotides outside the gene matches: 11. CDR3 size: 16 residues. Germline CDR1 and CDR2: SGHTA and FQGNSA.

The CDR3 protein is CASSSRRGSDEKLFF. CDR3 in DNA: TGTGCCAGCAGCTCCCGACGGGGAAGTGATGAAAAACTGTTTTTT. V is TRBV21-1 and J is TRBJ1-4. TRBV21-1 is given as a pseudogene. The CDR3 consists of 15 residues.

The chain joins TRBV6-4 to TRBJ1-6; TRBD1 matches at 10 bases. Unmatched junction bases numbered 4, after V lost 2 bases and J lost 9 bases. CDR3 size: 15 residues. CDR1 MRHNA and CDR2 SNTAGT come from the germline V gene. CDR3 sequence reads: CASSDEGQGSSPLHF. The CDR3 coding sequence is TGTGCCAGCAGTGACGAGGGACAGGGGAGTTCACCCCTCCACTTT.

The table lists this clone with a few counts. V is TRBV28 and J is TRBJ2-7; TRBD2 matches 7 bases. CDR1 MDHEN and CDR2 SYDVKM come from the germline V gene. CDR3 size: 17 residues. The V and J ends lost 5 bases and 3 bases, in that order; junction bases with no gene match: 16. The CDR3 protein is CASSTSREAGLNYEQYF. The DNA for the CDR3 is TGTGCCAGCAGTACATCCCGGGAGGCGGGACTGAACTACGAGCAGTACTTC.

This clone appeared a few times. The chain couples TRBV10-3 to TRBJ1-5; 8 positions match TRBD1. This CDR3 has 17 amino acids. The V gene's germline CDR1 is ENHRY and CDR2 SYGVKD. The V gene end was trimmed by 0 bases and the J gene end by 5 bases; junction bases not matched to a gene: 9. The CDR3 loop is CAISESGVDRAYQPQHF. CDR3 in DNA: TGTGCCATCAGTGAGTCCGGGGTGGACAGGGCGTATCAGCCCCAGCATTTT.

The chain joins TRBV19 to TRBJ1-6; 7 bases line up with TRBD1. Germline lookup yields CDR1 LNHDA and CDR2 SQIVND (reference sequence). The CDR3 has 18 amino acids. V was clipped by 5 bases and J by 5 bases; unmatched bases: 15. CDR3 sequence (DNA): TGTGCCAGTAGTCCACGACAGGGCGCTGAACGAAATAATTCACCCCTCCACTTT. It yields the protein CASSPRQGAERNNSPLHF.

V is TRBV7-2 and J is TRBJ1-1, with TRBD1 matching over 8 bases. CDR1 SGHTA and CDR2 FQGNSA come from the germline V gene. The trim removed 5 bases at V and 5 bases at J, leaving 7 bases unmatched. This CDR3 contains 14 residues. CDR3 in amino acids: CASSPMTGATEAFF. The CDR3 DNA reads TGTGCCAGCAGCCCAATGACAGGGGCGACTGAAGCTTTCTTT.

This rearrangement joins TRBV7-8 to TRBJ2-7, with 7 bases lining up with TRBD1. Germline values: CDR1 SGHVS, CDR2 FQNEAQ. Trimming at V came to 0 bases and at J to 2 bases, leaving 4 bases not matched to a gene. The CDR3 length is 15 residues. In DNA, the CDR3 is TGTGCCAGCAGCTTAGCGCTGGGACAGACCTACGAGCAGTACTTC. Its translation: CASSLALGQTYEQYF. The variable domain in full, completed from reference TRBV7-8 and TRBJ2-7, reads GAGVSQSPRYKVAKRGQDVALRCDPISGHVSLFWYQQALGQGPEFLTYFQNEAQLDKSGLPSDRFFAERPEGSVSTLKIQRTQQEDSAVYLCASSLALGQTYEQYFGPGTRLTVT.

This chain joins TRBV7-2 and TRBJ2-2; D perhaps matches TRBD1 (6 bases). The CDR3 totals 15 residues. Trimming stripped 3 bases from V and 3 bases from J, with 11 bases between. Germline V gives CDR1 SGHTA, CDR2 FQGNSA. CDR3: CASSFWGPDTGELFF. CDR3 DNA: TGTGCCAGCAGCTTTTGGGGGCCCGACACCGGGGAGCTGTTTTTT.

J is TRBJ1-1 and V is TRBV9; 7 positions match TRBD1. The CDR3 spans 14 residues. The germline gives CDR1 SGDLS, CDR2 YYNGEE. Trimming took 3 bases from V and 1 from J; bases not matched to a gene: 3. DNA for the CDR3: TGTGCCAGCAGCGCGACAGGGTCGAACACTGAAGCTTTCTTT. Protein: CASSATGSNTEAFF.

This sequence joins TRBV27 and TRBJ2-3, with a tentative D call TRBD2 (5 bases). Per the germline V gene, CDR1 is MNHEY and CDR2 is SMNVEV (reference sequence). The CDR3 extends over 18 amino acids. Trimming pared 6 bases from V and 4 bases from J, leaving 26 bases between. This chain's CDR3 is CASRQPSPGTQIADTQYF. In DNA, the CDR3 is TGTGCCAGCAGGCAACCGTCCCCGGGAACCCAAATCGCAGATACGCAGTATTTT.

The V and J genes are TRBV4-3 and TRBJ1-5, with D maybe TRBD1 (5 bases). Germline V gene lookup returns CDR1 LGHNA and CDR2 YSLEER. The CDR3 loop spans 16 amino acids. The V and J ends lost 3 bases and 3 bases respectively, with 15 bases between them. The CDR3 sequence is CASSQEYRQHNQPQHF. The CDR3 DNA reads TGCGCCAGCAGCCAGGAATATAGACAGCACAATCAGCCCCAGCATTTT.

The J gene is TRBJ1-1, the V gene TRBV2, with D perhaps matching TRBD1 (5 bases). CDR3 length: 13 residues. V was pared by 3 bases and J by 5 bases, with 10 bases between. The germline V gene has CDR1 SNHLY and CDR2 FYNNEI. CDR3 DNA sequence: TGTGCCAGCAGTGACCAGGGATGGACTGAAGCTTTCTTT. Translated, it gives CASSDQGWTEAFF.

The chain recombines TRBV4-3 with TRBJ1-1; unclear D gene. The CDR3 has 14 amino acids. The ends were cut back, 0 bases at V and 7 bases at J, with 12 bases in the middle. CDR1 LGHNA and CDR2 YSLEER come from the germline V gene. CDR3 sequence: CASSQDTARGEAFF. For the CDR3, the DNA is TGCGCCAGCAGCCAAGATACGGCCCGGGGTGAAGCTTTCTTT.

V and J are TRBV29-1 and TRBJ2-7; TRBD1 aligns across 8 bases. Losses at the gene ends were 1 base for V and 5 bases for J; bases not matched to a gene: 7. This CDR3 spans 14 amino acids. The germline gives CDR1 SQVTM, CDR2 ANQGSEA. The CDR3 coding sequence is TGCAGCGTTGAAGGTAACAGGGGGAGTAACGAGCAGTACTTC. Translating gives CSVEGNRGSNEQYF.

The chain joins TRBV7-2 to TRBJ1-6; weak D call: TRBD1 (6 bases). V was cut by 5 bases and J by 8 bases, with 16 bases left in between. Germline V gene sequence: CDR1 SGHTA, CDR2 FQGNSA. The CDR3 runs 15 residues. The CDR3 nucleotides are TGTGCCAGCAGCCAGAGGGTAGGGGGAGATTCACCCCTCCACTTT. Translated: CASSQRVGGDSPLHF.

This rearrangement joins TRBV6-1 to TRBJ2-1; D might be TRBD1 (6 bases). This CDR3 region has 14 residues. From germline, CDR1 is MNHNS and CDR2 SASEGT. V was pared by 4 bases and J by 7 bases, with 14 bases between. CDR3 in amino acids: CASSGPFQGNEQFF. CDR3 nucleotide sequence: TGTGCCAGCAGTGGTCCGTTCCAGGGGAATGAGCAGTTCTTC.

This clone was found a few times. This chain links TRBV5-6 with TRBJ2-1; 10 bases are shared with TRBD2. Per germline, CDR1 SGHDT and CDR2 YYEEEE. With V trimmed by 0 bases and J by 5 bases, 5 bases remained unmatched. There are 16 residues in the CDR3. The CDR3 DNA is TGTGCCAGCAGCTTGGTGGTTAGCGGGGGGCACAATGAGCAGTTCTTC. Protein sequence: CASSLVVSGGHNEQFF.